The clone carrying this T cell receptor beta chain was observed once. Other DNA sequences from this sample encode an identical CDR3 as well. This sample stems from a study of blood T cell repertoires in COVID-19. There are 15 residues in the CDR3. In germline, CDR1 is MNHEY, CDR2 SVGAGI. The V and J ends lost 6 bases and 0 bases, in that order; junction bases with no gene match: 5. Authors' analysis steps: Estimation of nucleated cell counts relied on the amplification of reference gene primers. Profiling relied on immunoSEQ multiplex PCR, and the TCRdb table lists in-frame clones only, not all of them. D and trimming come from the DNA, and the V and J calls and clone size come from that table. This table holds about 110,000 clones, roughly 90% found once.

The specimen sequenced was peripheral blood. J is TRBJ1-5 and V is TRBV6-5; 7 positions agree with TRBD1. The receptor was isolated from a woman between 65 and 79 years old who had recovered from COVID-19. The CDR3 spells CASRRDRNSNQPQHF. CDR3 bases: TGTGCCAGCAGGCGGGACAGAAATAGCAATCAGCCCCAGCATTTT.